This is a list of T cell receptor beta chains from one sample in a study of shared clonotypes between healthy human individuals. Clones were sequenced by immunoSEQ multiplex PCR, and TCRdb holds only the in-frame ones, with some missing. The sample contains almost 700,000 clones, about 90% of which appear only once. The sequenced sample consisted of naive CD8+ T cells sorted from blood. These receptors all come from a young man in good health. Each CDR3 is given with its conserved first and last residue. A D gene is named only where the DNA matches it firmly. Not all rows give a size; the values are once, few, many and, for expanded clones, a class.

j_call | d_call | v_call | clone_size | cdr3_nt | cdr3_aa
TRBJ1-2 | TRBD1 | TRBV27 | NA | TGTGCCAGCAGTACGGGACAGTACTTTCGTGGCTACACCTTC | CASSTGQYFRGYTF
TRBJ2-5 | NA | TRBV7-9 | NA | TGTGCCAGCAGCTTAGAAGACAGACAAGAGACCCAGTACTTC | CASSLEDRQETQYF
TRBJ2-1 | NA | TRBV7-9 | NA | TGTGCCAGCAGCTTGGGACGCCGAGACGATGAGCAGTTCTTC | CASSLGRRDDEQFF
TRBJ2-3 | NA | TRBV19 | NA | TGTGCCAGTAGTACCCGAGGGGGGCAGAACACAGATACGCAGTATTTT | CASSTRGGQNTDTQYF
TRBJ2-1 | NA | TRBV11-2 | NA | TGTGCCAGCAGCCCGCCGGTGCCTCGAACGCGGGGCAATGAGCAGTTCTTC | CASSPPVPRTRGNEQFF
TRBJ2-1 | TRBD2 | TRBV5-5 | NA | TGTGCCAGCAGCCTGCAGCGGGAGGTAACTTACAATGAGCAGTTCTTC | CASSLQREVTYNEQFF
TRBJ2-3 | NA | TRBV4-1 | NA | TGCGCCAGCAGCCCGCGTGCCGCGGACATTTCCACAGATACGCAGTATTTT | CASSPRAADISTDTQYF
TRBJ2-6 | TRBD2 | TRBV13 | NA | TGTGCCAGCAGAACCTGGCGGGGGGGCTCCTCTGGGGCCAACGTCCTGACTTTC | CASRTWRGGSSGANVLTF
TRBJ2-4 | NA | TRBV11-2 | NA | TGTGCCAGCAGTCGTTTTGGCCTGCGAATAGCCAAAAACATTCAGTACTTC | CASSRFGLRIAKNIQYF
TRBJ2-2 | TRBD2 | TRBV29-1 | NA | TGCAGCCCCATGAGGCGGCTAGCGGGAGTCCCCCACACCGGGGAGCTGTTTTTT | CSPMRRLAGVPHTGELFF
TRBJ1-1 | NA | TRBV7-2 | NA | TGTGCCAGCAGCTTAGGGCCCGGGGAAGCTTTCTTT | CASSLGPGEAFF
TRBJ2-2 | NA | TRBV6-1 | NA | TGTGCCAGCAGTGAGTGGGTAGACAACACCGGGGAGCTGTTTTTT | CASSEWVDNTGELFF
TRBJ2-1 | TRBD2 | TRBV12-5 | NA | TGTGCTAGCACGGGGACTAGTTGGGATGAGCAGTTCTTC | CASTGTSWDEQFF
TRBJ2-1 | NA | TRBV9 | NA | TGTGCCAGCAGCGTAGTGGGGGCCCTTTACAATGAGCAGTTCTTC | CASSVVGALYNEQFF
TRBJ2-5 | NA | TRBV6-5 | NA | TGTGCCAGCAGTATGTCGGGATCACAAGAGACCCAGTACTTC | CASSMSGSQETQYF
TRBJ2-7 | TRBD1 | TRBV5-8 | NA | TGTGCCAGCAGCTTAAGGGGGCGCATCTACGAGCAGTACTTC | CASSLRGRIYEQYF
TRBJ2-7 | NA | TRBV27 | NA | TGTGCCAGCAGTACACAGGTCAGCTCCTACGAGCAGTACTTC | CASSTQVSSYEQYF
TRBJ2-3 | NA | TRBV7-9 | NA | TGTGCCACCCGTTTGGCGGGCACAGATACGCAGTATTTT | CATRLAGTDTQYF
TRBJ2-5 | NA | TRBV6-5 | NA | TGTGCCAGCAGTTACTCGATTTCGGAGACCCAGTACTTC | CASSYSISETQYF
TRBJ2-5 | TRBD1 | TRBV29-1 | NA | TGCAGCGTTGACGGGACAGGTCAAGAGACCCAGTACTTC | CSVDGTGQETQYF
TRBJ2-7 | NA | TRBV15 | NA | TGTGCCACCAGCAGAGAACGCAGGGCCAACGGATACGAGCAGTACTTC | CATSRERRANGYEQYF
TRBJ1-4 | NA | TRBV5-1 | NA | TGCGCCAGCAGCCGGGACCCCGGTAGTGGTGAAAAACTGTTTTTT | CASSRDPGSGEKLFF
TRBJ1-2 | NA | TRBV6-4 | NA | TGTGCCAGCAGTGACTCGAGGGGAACAGGGTCTCGTTACTATGGCTACACCTTC | CASSDSRGTGSRYYGYTF
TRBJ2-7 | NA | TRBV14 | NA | TGTGCCAGCAGCCCTCTGGGAGGGGGAGAGGCCTACGAGCAGTACTTC | CASSPLGGGEAYEQYF
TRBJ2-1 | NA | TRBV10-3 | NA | TGTGCCATCAGTGAGTCGACTAGGGTCGGGGACAATGAGCAGTTCTTC | CAISESTRVGDNEQFF
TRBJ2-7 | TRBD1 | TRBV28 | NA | TGTGCCAGCAGCCGAGACGGGACAGGGTTTTACGAGCAGTACTTC | CASSRDGTGFYEQYF
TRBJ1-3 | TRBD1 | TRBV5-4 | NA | TGTGCCAGCAGCCAGGGGGGCACTGGAAACACCATATATTTT | CASSQGGTGNTIYF
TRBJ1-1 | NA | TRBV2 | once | TGTGCCAGCAGTGAAGCTGCGGGTACTGAAGCTTTCTTT | CASSEAAGTEAFF
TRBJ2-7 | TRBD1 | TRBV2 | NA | TGTGCCAGCTCCTCGACAGGGACCTACGAGCAGTACTTC | CASSSTGTYEQYF
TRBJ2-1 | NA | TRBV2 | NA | TGTGCCATCAAGCGGGCCGCCCCCACTTTATACAATGAGCAGTTCTTC | CAIKRAAPTLYNEQFF
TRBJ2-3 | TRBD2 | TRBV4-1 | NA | TGCGCCAGCAGCCAAGTGCCCCCTCCATGGGCGGCGGGAGTGGCAGATACGCAGTATTTT | CASSQVPPPWAAGVADTQYF
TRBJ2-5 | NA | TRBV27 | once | TGTGCCAGCAGTTTACTTGGGGATCAAGAGACCCAGTACTTC | CASSLLGDQETQYF
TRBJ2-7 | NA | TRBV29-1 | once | TGCAGCGTTGAAGATCACAGGAGCTCCTACGAGCAGTACTTC | CSVEDHRSSYEQYF